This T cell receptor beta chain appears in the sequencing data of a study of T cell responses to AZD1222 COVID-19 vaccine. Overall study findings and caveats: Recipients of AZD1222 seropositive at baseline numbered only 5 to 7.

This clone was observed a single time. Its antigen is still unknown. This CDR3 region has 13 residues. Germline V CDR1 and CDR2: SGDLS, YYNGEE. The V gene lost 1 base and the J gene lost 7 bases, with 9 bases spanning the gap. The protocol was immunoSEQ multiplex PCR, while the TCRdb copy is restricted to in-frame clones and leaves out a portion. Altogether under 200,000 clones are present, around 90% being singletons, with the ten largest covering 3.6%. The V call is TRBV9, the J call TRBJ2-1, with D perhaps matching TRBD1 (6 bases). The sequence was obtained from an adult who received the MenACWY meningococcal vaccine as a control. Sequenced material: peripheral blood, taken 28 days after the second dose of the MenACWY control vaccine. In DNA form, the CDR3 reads TGTGCCAGCAGCGTAAATCAGGGGAATGAGCAGTTCTTC. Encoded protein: CASSVNQGNEQFF.